The T cell receptor (beta chain) described here comes from a study of response to subunit inactivated influenza vaccine. MiXCR, run by TCRdb on the RT-PCR reads, gives a single entry per CDR3 protein. The sample shows around 480,000 distinct CDR3 sequences, about 10% of them seen only once. Study-wide results and caveats: Each seasonal influenza vaccination recruits few new T cells, the authors suggested.

The CDR3 spans 11 residues. V was pared by 5 bases and J by 11 bases, with 9 bases between. Points on this clonotype: The antigen remains undetermined.

The sample consisted of PBMCs from blood, taken more than 35 days after vaccination. This receptor was obtained from a man aged 45 to 65 who received an inactivated influenza vaccine. The chain couples TRBV12-3 or TRBV12-4 to TRBJ1-4, with D unclear. The CDR3 nucleotides are TGTGCCAGCAGTGCGGGATTCAAACTGTTTTTT. Protein: CASSAGFKLFF.